The rows below give T cell receptor beta chains drawn from one sample of a study of blood T cell repertoires in COVID-19. Profiled with immunoSEQ multiplex PCR; TCRdb holds only in-frame clones, not every one. The repertoire includes roughly 130,000 clones, approximately 83% of them detected once, and 4% to 5% sits in the top ten. Material: peripheral blood. These receptors came from a woman aged 70-85 years with acute or convalescent COVID-19. Each CDR3 is given with its conserved first and last residue. The order of the fields is D gene, J gene, CDR3 length, V gene, clone size, CDR3 DNA, CDR3 protein. A D gene is named only where the DNA matches it firmly. Clone size, where shown, is once, few, many, or a class for clones that have expanded.

TRBD1,TRBJ1-3,14,TRBV2,-,TGTGCCAGCAGTCGACAGGGGTCCGGAAACACCATATATTTT,CASSRQGSGNTIYF
-,TRBJ2-5,13,TRBV3-1/TRBV3-2,-,TGTGCCAGCAGCCAGAGGTTTGGGGAGACCCAGTACTTC,CASSQRFGETQYF
-,TRBJ1-5,15,TRBV19,once,TGTGCCAGTAGTATCGTTAGGAGGGGCGATCAGCCCCAGCATTTT,CASSIVRRGDQPQHF
-,TRBJ1-6,14,TRBV19,once,TGTGCCAGTAGTATCACAGGTGTTAATTCACCCCTCCACTTT,CASSITGVNSPLHF
TRBD1,TRBJ2-3,15,TRBV5-8,-,TGTGCCACCACAGCAGGACAGGTAATCACAGATACGCAGTATTTT,CATTAGQVITDTQYF
TRBD1,TRBJ2-7,15,TRBV19,-,TGTGCCAGTAGTACCGGACAGGGCGCGCTATACGAGCAGTACTTC,CASSTGQGALYEQYF
-,TRBJ2-7,13,TRBV11-3,-,TGTGCCAGCAGTTACAGGGTGGCCTACGAGCAGTACTTC,CASSYRVAYEQYF
TRBD1,TRBJ1-1,13,TRBV5-1,-,TGCGCCAGCAGCTTTACAGGGGCACCTGAAGCTTTCTTT,CASSFTGAPEAFF
TRBD1,TRBJ1-2,14,TRBV19,-,TGTGCCAGTAGTGGGGAACAGGGGAACTATGGCTACACCTTC,CASSGEQGNYGYTF
-,TRBJ1-5,14,TRBV6-5,once,TGTGCCAGCAGAACCGAACAGGGTGTTCAGCCCCAGCATTTT,CASRTEQGVQPQHF
-,TRBJ1-3,14,TRBV7-2,-,TGTGCCAGCAGCCCACGACAGGCTGGAAACACCATATATTTT,CASSPRQAGNTIYF
-,TRBJ1-6,14,TRBV2,-,TGTGCCAGCAGGATTAGCTCCTATAATTCACCCCTCCACTTT,CASRISSYNSPLHF
TRBD1,TRBJ1-2,15,TRBV5-1,once,TGCGCCAGCAGCTGGGGACAGGGTGATAACTATGGCTACACCTTC,CASSWGQGDNYGYTF
TRBD2,TRBJ2-3,16,TRBV5-4,few,TGTGCCAGCAGCTTGAAACTAGCGGCTAGCACAGATACGCAGTATTTT,CASSLKLAASTDTQYF
-,TRBJ1-1,17,TRBV27,-,TGTGCCAGCAACCCCACAGGTTGGGAAGCCATGAACACTGAAGCTTTCTTT,CASNPTGWEAMNTEAFF
TRBD1,TRBJ1-2,19,TRBV9,-,TGTGCCAGCAGCTCCCCCCAGGACAGGGGGACAATCGCTAACTATGGCTACACCTTC,CASSSPQDRGTIANYGYTF
TRBD1,TRBJ1-4,16,TRBV30,few,TGTGCCTGGAGTGGGGTATCCGTGACAGGGGGTGAAAAACTGTTTTTT,CAWSGVSVTGGEKLFF
-,TRBJ1-1,14,TRBV27,-,TGTGCCAGCAGCTGGGGGCGGGGGGGGGCTGAAGCTTTCTTT,CASSWGRGGAEAFF
-,TRBJ1-6,14,TRBV27,-,TGTGCCAGCAGTTTCACGACAACCTATTCACCCCTCCACTTT,CASSFTTTYSPLHF
-,TRBJ1-1,18,TRBV3-1/TRBV3-2,-,TGTGCCAGCAGCCCCCCCTCAGGGGTCGGACCTATGGGCACTGAAGCTTTCTTT,CASSPPSGVGPMGTEAFF
TRBD2,TRBJ2-5,16,TRBV11-3,-,TGTGCCAGCAGCTTAGAGGGGGCGGGGGGCCAAGAGACCCAGTACTTC,CASSLEGAGGQETQYF
TRBD2,TRBJ2-3,15,TRBV3-1/TRBV3-2,-,TGTGCCAGCAGTCCCACTAGCGGAAGCACAGATACGCAGTATTTT,CASSPTSGSTDTQYF
-,TRBJ2-6,18,TRBV2,-,TGTGCCAGCGGAAGAGTGGGGGCCAGAGCCTCTGGGGCCAACGTCCTGACTTTC,CASGRVGARASGANVLTF
-,TRBJ2-4,19,TRBV6-1,-,TGTGCCAGCAGTGAACCGAATACAGGGTGGGAAGTAGCCAAAAACATTCAGTACTTC,CASSEPNTGWEVAKNIQYF
TRBD1,TRBJ1-2,16,TRBV18,-,TGTGCCAGCTCACCCGGACAGGCCTATCTAGGCTATGGCTACACCTTC,CASSPGQAYLGYGYTF
TRBD2,TRBJ2-3,16,TRBV7-9,-,TGTGCCAGCAGCCCATTAGCGGGGCTTAGCACAGATACGCAGTATTTT,CASSPLAGLSTDTQYF
-,TRBJ2-3,15,TRBV6-6,-,TGTGCCAGCAGCCCGGGAAGGGCCAACACAGATACGCAGTATTTT,CASSPGRANTDTQYF
TRBD2,TRBJ2-2,16,TRBV2,-,TGTGCCAGCAGTGAAATCACTAGCGGGGTAATTGGGGAGCTGTTTTTT,CASSEITSGVIGELFF
-,TRBJ1-1,15,TRBV27,-,TGTGCCAGCAGTTTAGTTGGGGAGGGGAACACTGAAGCTTTCTTT,CASSLVGEGNTEAFF
-,TRBJ2-3,13,TRBV29-1,few,TGCAGCGGGGGTGATGCCAACGACCGGGCGCAGTATTTT,CSGGDANDRAQYF
-,TRBJ1-2,11,TRBV24-1,-,TGTGCCACCGGGTCAGGGGAAGGCTACACCTTC,CATGSGEGYTF
TRBD1,TRBJ1-4,16,TRBV19,-,TGTGCCAGTAGTATAGGTGTCGGGACAGGTAATGAAAAACTGTTTTTT,CASSIGVGTGNEKLFF
TRBD1,TRBJ1-6,16,TRBV5-1,once,TGCGCCAGCTCCACCAACCCGGGACAGACAAATTCACCCCTCCACTTT,CASSTNPGQTNSPLHF
TRBD1,TRBJ1-2,12,TRBV12-3/TRBV12-4,-,TGTGCCAGCAGTTTGGGACAGTATGGCTACACCTTC,CASSLGQYGYTF
TRBD1,TRBJ1-4,14,TRBV19,-,TGTGCCAGTAGTAGACAGGGATTAGAGGAAAAACTGTTTTTT,CASSRQGLEEKLFF
TRBD1,TRBJ1-5,14,TRBV10-3,-,TGTGCCATCCGACAGGGAATGGGAAACATGACCCAGCATTTT,CAIRQGMGNMTQHF
TRBD1,TRBJ1-2,11,TRBV12-3/TRBV12-4,-,TGTGCCAGCGGGGGACAGTATGGCTACACCTTC,CASGGQYGYTF
-,TRBJ1-4,15,TRBV27,-,TGTGCCAGCAGCCCCACCCGCGGGAGGAATGAAAAACTGTTTTTT,CASSPTRGRNEKLFF
TRBD1,TRBJ1-5,15,TRBV27,-,TGTGCCAGCAGTTTGGGGACAGGGGGCAATCAGCCCCAGCATTTT,CASSLGTGGNQPQHF
TRBD1,TRBJ1-5,16,TRBV19,-,TGTGCCAGTAGTATAGGTGGTCAGGGGGCCGGTCAGCCCCAGCATTTT,CASSIGGQGAGQPQHF
-,TRBJ1-3,15,TRBV15,-,TGTGCCACCAGCACCGCCACAGTCTCTGGAAACACCATATATTTT,CATSTATVSGNTIYF
TRBD1,TRBJ1-6,16,TRBV4-3,-,TGCGCCAGCAGCCAAACTCCGGGACAGGGTAGTTCACCCCTCCACTTT,CASSQTPGQGSSPLHF
-,TRBJ1-1,16,TRBV9,few,TGTGCCAGCAGCTCTCGAGGGGCTCGGAGGGGAACTGAAGCTTTCTTT,CASSSRGARRGTEAFF
-,TRBJ2-5,14,TRBV5-4,-,TGTGCCAGCAGGAGGGCTTTGGAACAAGAGACCCAGTACTTC,CASRRALEQETQYF
-,TRBJ1-6,17,TRBV4-3,-,TGCGCCAGCAGCCTCATGGTCGGTTTCAGGGGTGATTCACCCCTCCACTTT,CASSLMVGFRGDSPLHF
-,TRBJ1-2,14,TRBV25-1,-,TGTGCCAGCAGTGAATGGGACACGGGCGAGGGCTACACCTTC,CASSEWDTGEGYTF
TRBD1,TRBJ1-6,14,TRBV19,-,TGTGCCAGTAGTATCACAGGGGGAGATTCACCCCTCCACTTT,CASSITGGDSPLHF
TRBD1,TRBJ1-2,15,TRBV7-2,-,TGTGCCAGCAGCTTAGTTCAGGGGGAGAACTATGGCTACACCTTC,CASSLVQGENYGYTF
-,TRBJ2-7,12,TRBV30,-,TGTGCCGCCGAGGGGGGGGGCAAGGAGCAGTACTTC,CAAEGGGKEQYF
-,TRBJ2-3,13,TRBV11-2,-,TGTGCCAGCAGCACCTCTGTAGCAGATACGCAGTATTTT,CASSTSVADTQYF
-,TRBJ1-5,14,TRBV27,once,TGTGCCAGCAGTTTGCGGCCTAGCAATCAGCCCCAGCATTTT,CASSLRPSNQPQHF
-,TRBJ2-1,16,TRBV5-1,-,TGCGCCAGCAGCCTACAAGCAAGGACTTTGACCAATGAGCAGTTCTTC,CASSLQARTLTNEQFF
-,TRBJ2-2,15,TRBV25-1,-,TGTGCCAGCAGTGAATTCTGGGGCGACACCGGGGAGCTGTTTTTT,CASSEFWGDTGELFF
-,TRBJ1-2,13,TRBV10-3,-,TGTGCCTGCGGGGGACCGGCAGGCTATGGCTACACCTTC,CACGGPAGYGYTF
TRBD1,TRBJ1-2,14,TRBV9,-,TGTGCCAGCAGCGTCCGGGACAGGAACTATGGCTACACCTTC,CASSVRDRNYGYTF
TRBD1,TRBJ2-4,14,TRBV7-3,-,TGTGCCAGCAGCGCTCTCGGGACAGGGGACATTCAGTACTTC,CASSALGTGDIQYF
-,TRBJ1-3,15,TRBV11-3,-,TGTGCCAGCAGCTTTCCGGGGAACTCTGGAAACACCATATATTTT,CASSFPGNSGNTIYF
TRBD1,TRBJ1-2,13,TRBV2,-,TGTGCCAGCAGTGAGGACAGGGACTATGGCTACACCTTC,CASSEDRDYGYTF